A selection of T cell receptor beta chains follows, all from one sample in a study of blood T cells in healthy people across ages. TCRdb reprocessed the 5' RACE reads with MiXCR, giving one entry per CDR3 protein. The table lists around 1,900,000 distinct CDR3 sequences, 30% to 40% of them singletons. The sample was blood. The receptors come from a human donor in good health. CDR3s include the opening cysteine and the closing phenylalanine or tryptophan. Each record gives: V gene, D gene, CDR3 protein. A D gene is named only where the DNA matches it firmly.

TRBV4-2,TRBD2,CASSPGLAGGIEQFF
TRBV30,.,CAWQVSMNTEAFF
TRBV11-2,.,CTSSLDIAGGYGYTF
TRBV5-1,.,CASSLETADTQYF
TRBV12-3/TRBV12-4,TRBD2,CASSLQAGKVETQYF
TRBV5-1,.,CASRFFGGSSYEQYF
TRBV12-3/TRBV12-4,.,CASSRRYNEQFF
TRBV10-3,.,CAISTLNSQEQYF
TRBV7-9,.,CASNSADTQYF
TRBV20-1,.,CSARGRPGQTAYEQYF
TRBV20-1,TRBD1,CSARLVPFQGAGNEQFF
TRBV20-1,TRBD2,CSARSGELSYEQYF
TRBV6-2/TRBV6-3,.,CASSPTRRSGYTF
TRBV18,TRBD2,CASSPSSGGSNEQFF
TRBV9,.,CASSVLEITGELFF
TRBV20-1,.,CRGVESNYGYTF
TRBV12-5,.,CASGLPHEQFF
TRBV20-1,TRBD1,CSAFGTGGRGELFF
TRBV3-1,TRBD1,CASSLGQGEQEAFF
TRBV12-3/TRBV12-4,.,CASSSDTGWSPLHF
TRBV13,.,CASSSHGGTTNEKLFF
TRBV21-1,.,CASGDYRDRESEAFF
TRBV28,TRBD1,CASSPTGTGVRETQYF
TRBV7-2,.,CASSLVLGMNTEAFF
TRBV3-1,.,CVSSQGRLDDIQYF
TRBV12-3/TRBV12-4,.,CASRGRSSYNEQFF
TRBV28,.,CASSFVSGANEKLFF
TRBV6-6,.,CASRAQQYSPLHF
TRBV20-1,TRBD2,CSARGRGGYYEQYF
TRBV5-1,.,CASSLAGGSMNTEAFF
TRBV20-1,TRBD2,CSASGTTLSYEQYF
TRBV7-9,TRBD1,CASSLSGGRSYGYTF
TRBV12-3/TRBV12-4,.,CASKGPSGANVLTF
TRBV6-1,TRBD2,CASSEALLAGGATDTQYF
TRBV20-1,.,CSARDRQVLGNEQFF
TRBV9,.,CASSVGSDQSSYNSPLHF
TRBV5-6,.,CASSLWVANSPLHF